The rows below give T cell receptor beta chains drawn from one sample of a study of technical replicates of blood from a few donors. Repertoires were generated with immunoSEQ multiplex PCR, while TCRdb's copy carries only in-frame clones and drops some. The data contain roughly 100,000 clones, 95% of them singletons. The sample taken for sequencing was T cells isolated from PBMCs. Receptors originate from a human donor in good health. Each CDR3 is given with its conserved first and last residue.

TRBV2	TRBJ1-2	CASSPDGVNYGYTF
TRBV7-3	TRBJ2-1	CASSPASSLYNEQFF
TRBV7-8	TRBJ1-1	CASSLGTGAMNTEAFF
TRBV5-1	TRBJ2-3	CASSRTSGVPTDTQYF
TRBV10-3	TRBJ2-2	CAIRPGRGNTGELFF
TRBV14	TRBJ1-2	CASSQDLSGANYGYTF
TRBV13	TRBJ1-1	CASSLRGYGSTEAFF
TRBV29-1	TRBJ2-3	CSVEDPLAVDTQYF
TRBV4-3	TRBJ2-1	CASSQDTGEWNEQFF
TRBV9	TRBJ2-7	CASSPWGGENEQYF
TRBV11-3	TRBJ2-7	CASLLTGNSYEQYF
TRBV6-1	TRBJ2-3	CASSLTGVYTDTQYF
TRBV19	TRBJ1-5	CASSSQGIAPQHF
TRBV5-1	TRBJ2-7	CASSFTGDSYEQYF
TRBV7-9	TRBJ1-1	CASSKAGTGGRNTEAFF
TRBV27	TRBJ2-7	CASSPRDWMEQYF
TRBV6-1	TRBJ2-7	CASIIQGVKGEQYF
TRBV4-1	TRBJ2-1	CASSQEFGVAYNEQFF
TRBV6-1	TRBJ2-7	CASREVEAYEQYF
TRBV27	TRBJ1-1	CASRLSRLNTEAFF
TRBV6-5	TRBJ2-5	CASSSTRTGETQYF
TRBV7-6	TRBJ2-7	CASSRGEGGVYEQYF
TRBV18	TRBJ1-3	CASSRTGGGNTIYF
TRBV9	TRBJ2-5	CASSEERVGETQYF
TRBV28	TRBJ2-3	CASSLIAGRTDTQYF
TRBV2	TRBJ1-4	CASLQGLVATNEKLFF
TRBV5-1	TRBJ2-3	CASNEDRATDTQYF
TRBV10-3	TRBJ2-3	CATAGLRDTQYF
TRBV6-5	TRBJ1-1	CASSYVFGVNTEAFF
TRBV5-1	TRBJ2-1	CASSLAAASSYNEQFF
TRBV5-1	TRBJ2-3	CASSPLYDTQYF
TRBV5-4	TRBJ1-4	CASSVSRGADNEKLFF
TRBV7-9	TRBJ1-5	CASSKTGSNQPQHF